This T cell receptor beta chain was observed in a study of T cells in localized non-small cell lung cancer. CDR3 length: 14 residues. CDR1 is SNHLY, CDR2 FYNNEI, per germline. The V gene lost 6 bases and the J gene lost 2 bases, with 11 bases spanning the gap. The repertoire was sequenced with immunoSEQ multiplex PCR; TCRdb's copy has only in-frame clones and lacks some. The table lists around 94,000 clones, around 90% of them singletons. Study-wide findings and caveats: Exceeding tumor, uninvolved adjacent lung had the highest T cell clonality.

Note on this clone: Antigen: not known.

The chain combines TRBV2 with TRBJ1-3; no clear D gene. This material consisted of peripheral blood, taken before any cancer treatment. The sequence was obtained from a man between 40 and 75 years old with stage I squamous cell lung carcinoma. CDR3: CASSERAAGNTIYF. For the CDR3, the DNA is TGTGCCAGCAGCGAGAGGGCGGCTGGAAACACCATATATTTT.